Presented here are 23 T cell receptor beta chains from one specimen sequenced in a study of Graves' ophthalmopathy and Graves' hyperthyroidism. Using RNA transcripts, the TCR beta CDR3 regions were amplified. The first-round RT-PCR employed HTBI primers together with the Qiagen OneStep RT-PCR kit. A multiplex PCR was then performed as the second round. TCRdb reanalysed the multiplex PCR reads using MiXCR and keeps one entry per CDR3 protein. The sample has roughly 500,000 distinct CDR3 sequences; around an eighth are singletons. Material for sequencing was blood. The receptors derive from a woman in her thirties with Graves' ophthalmopathy.

J is TRBJ1-2 and V is TRBV6-1; 9 nucleotides align to TRBD1. This CDR3 spans 14 amino acids. Trimming took 7 bases from V and 4 from J; bases not matched to a gene: 7. Germline assignment: CDR1 MNHNS and CDR2 SASEGT. CDR3: CASTGQGLPYGYTF. As DNA, the CDR3 is TGTGCCAGCACAGGACAGGGGCTACCCTATGGCTACACCTTC.

In its sample, this clonotype was seen many times. This chain links TRBV28 with TRBJ1-1; a weak D match, TRBD1 (6 bases). The CDR3 totals 14 residues. Germline values: CDR1 MDHEN, CDR2 SYDVKM. Trimming cost V 3 bases and J 7 bases, with 15 bases left between them. This CDR3 reads CASSFPQGWGEAFF. The CDR3, as DNA: TGTGCCAGCAGTTTTCCTCAGGGGTGGGGTGAAGCTTTCTTT.

This clonotype was detected ten times or more. The rearrangement uses TRBV9 and TRBJ2-7; 7 bases are shared with TRBD1. Germline loops: CDR1 SGDLS, CDR2 YYNGEE. The CDR3 contains 16 residues. J was trimmed by 6 bases and V by 0 bases; bases with no gene match: 12. CDR3 sequence reads: CASSVGRTGKMGEQYF. As DNA, the CDR3 is TGTGCCAGCAGCGTAGGCCGGACAGGCAAGATGGGCGAGCAGTACTTC.

At least ten counts were recorded for this clonotype. The genes are TRBV27 and TRBJ1-1, with 9 bases that match TRBD1. The CDR3 length is 14 residues. The ends lost 6 bases at V and 4 bases at J; junction bases unmatched: 6. CDR1 MNHEY and CDR2 SMNVEV come from the germline V gene (reference sequence). CDR3 sequence (DNA): TGTGCCAGCAGAAGACAGGGGGAATTCACTGAAGCTTTCTTT. It specifies CASRRQGEFTEAFF.

The rearrangement uses TRBV20-1 and TRBJ1-1; D gene uncertain. The CDR3 has 16 residues. Germline CDR1 is DFQATT and CDR2 is SNEGSKA (reference sequence). Deletions cut 0 bases from V and 1 base from J, with 15 bases between. The DNA of the CDR3 is TGCAGTGCTAGAGATCCCCTCGGTCGGAGGAACACTGAAGCTTTCTTT. Its translation is CSARDPLGRRNTEAFF.

The chain has TRBV30 and TRBJ1-1; D gene unclear. The CDR3 is 15 amino acids. V lost 0 bases and J 0 bases, leaving 11 bases between the germline ends. Germline loops: CDR1 GTSNPN, CDR2 SVGIG (reference sequence). The CDR3 sequence is CAWSVPEIVNTEAFF. In DNA form, the CDR3 reads TGTGCCTGGAGTGTACCAGAGATCGTGAACACTGAAGCTTTCTTT. The complete variable domain, with remaining parts taken from reference TRBV30 and TRBJ1-1, reads SQTIHQWPATLVQPVGSPLSLECTVEGTSNPNLYWYRQAAGRGLQLLFYSVGIGQISSEVPQNLSASRPQDRQFILSSKKLLLSDSGFYLCAWSVPEIVNTEAFFGQGTRLTVV.

This clonotype was recorded many times. The chain combines TRBV20-1 with TRBJ1-5; 7 bases align to TRBD1. J was trimmed by 0 bases and V by 6 bases; bases with no gene match: 5. The germline CDR1 and CDR2 sequences are DFQATT and SNEGSKA (reference sequence). The CDR3 extends over 14 amino acids. CDR3 sequence: CSATQGNSNQPQHF. CDR3 DNA: TGCAGTGCAACACAGGGGAATAGCAATCAGCCCCAGCATTTT.

The chain has TRBV28 and TRBJ2-7; D unclear. The V end lost 3 bases, the J end lost 0 bases, and 18 bases lay between the germline ends. CDR3 length: 17 amino acids. Germline V gives CDR1 MDHEN, CDR2 SYDVKM. The CDR3 sequence is CASSFILQVSASYEQYF. The CDR3 DNA is TGTGCCAGCAGTTTTATTCTCCAGGTCTCCGCCTCCTACGAGCAGTACTTC.

The chain recombines TRBV7-9 with TRBJ1-1; no definite D call. Between the trimmed V and J ends, which lost 5 bases and 5 bases, there was a span of 15 bases. There are 14 residues in the CDR3. Looked up from germline, CDR1 is SEHNR and CDR2 is FQNEAQ (reference sequence). CDR3 coding DNA: TGTGCCAGCAGCACCTACGTAGGACGGACTGAAGCTTTCTTT. Translation gives CASSTYVGRTEAFF.

This clonotype came up many times. The V gene is TRBV12-5, the J gene TRBJ1-3, with a tentative D call TRBD1 (6 bases). Trimming left V 5 bases short and J 0 bases short, with 20 bases between. CDR3 length equals 18 residues. CDR1 is LGHNT, CDR2 FRNRAP, per germline. The CDR3 bases are TGTGCTAGTGGTCCTTTACTCAAACAGGGAGGCTCTGGAAACACCATATATTTT. Protein sequence: CASGPLLKQGGSGNTIYF.

In its sample, this clonotype was seen many times. The chain joins TRBV6-5 to TRBJ1-2, with 9 bases lining up with TRBD1. Germline V lookup: CDR1 MNHEY, CDR2 SVGAGI. The CDR3 extends over 12 amino acids. The ends lost 6 bases at V and 8 bases at J; junction bases unmatched: 4. The CDR3 protein is CASRQGASGYTF. The CDR3 coding sequence is TGTGCCAGCAGACAGGGGGCCTCCGGCTACACCTTC.

The rearrangement uses TRBV20-1 and TRBJ1-3; tentative D call: TRBD1 (5 bases). Germline CDR1 DFQATT, CDR2 SNEGSKA (reference sequence). The CDR3 consists of 14 residues. Trimming left V 6 bases short and J 2 bases short, with 14 bases between. For the CDR3, the DNA is TGCAGTGCCAAGACAGTAACAACTGGAAACACCATATATTTT. Translation gives CSAKTVTTGNTIYF.

This clonotype was counted at least ten times. The CDR3 region has the DNA TGTGCCAGCAGTTTGTTATCAGGGGGGGGAACTGAAGCTTTCTTT. This encodes CASSLLSGGGTEAFF. The chain uses TRBV28 and TRBJ1-1; 7 nucleotides match TRBD1. V dropped 3 bases and J dropped 5; count of bases not matched to a gene: 9. This CDR3 spans 15 amino acids. Per the germline V gene, CDR1 is MDHEN and CDR2 is SYDVKM. Looking up the rest from reference TRBV28 and TRBJ1-1 gives the full variable domain: DVKVTQSSRYLVKRTGEKVFLECVQDMDHENMFWYRQDPGLGLRLIYFSYDVKMKEKGDIPEGYSVSREKKERFSLILESASTNQTSMYLCASSLLSGGGTEAFFGQGTRLTVV.

About this clonotype: Since the CDR3 does not end with the conserved phenylalanine or tryptophan, this likely comes from a read error. The J gene is TRBJ2-7, the V gene TRBV19, with 11 bases aligning to TRBD2. The CDR3 runs 14 residues. V was clipped by 3 bases and J by 10 bases; unmatched bases: 8. Germline V gene data show CDR1 as LNHDA and CDR2 as SQIVND (reference sequence). The CDR3 region is CASSISASGRRQYL. CDR3 coding DNA: TGTGCCAGTAGTATTTCGGCTAGCGGGAGGCGACAGTACTTG.

The V and J genes are TRBV29-1 and TRBJ2-7; TRBD2 matches at 13 bases. Germline assignment: CDR1 SQVTM and CDR2 ANQGSEA. The CDR3 loop spans 15 amino acids. J gave up 4 bases and V 5 bases, and 8 bases lay outside the gene matches. CDR3 protein: CSVSHSGLAGYEQYF. DNA of the CDR3: TGCAGCGTTTCCCATTCGGGACTAGCGGGATACGAGCAGTACTTC.

The rearrangement links TRBV3-1 to TRBJ1-3; D unclear. Trimming took off 4 bases at V and 2 bases at J, with 12 bases between the two ends. The germline V gene encodes CDR1 LGHDT and CDR2 YNNKEL (reference sequence). This CDR3 region has 15 residues. CDR3 loop: CASSLTSQAGNTIYF. DNA of the CDR3: TGTGCCAGCAGCCTCACGAGCCAGGCTGGAAACACCATATATTTT.

The chain recombines TRBV7-8 with TRBJ1-5; D unclear. Germline values: CDR1 SGHVS, CDR2 FQNEAQ. This CDR3 has 12 amino acids. Trimming took 0 bases from V and 9 from J, leaving 6 bases between them. The CDR3 sequence is CASSLASGPQHF. CDR3 in DNA: TGTGCCAGCAGCTTAGCCTCGGGGCCCCAGCATTTT. Using reference TRBV7-8 and TRBJ1-5 for the parts outside the CDR3, the full variable domain is GAGVSQSPRYKVAKRGQDVALRCDPISGHVSLFWYQQALGQGPEFLTYFQNEAQLDKSGLPSDRFFAERPEGSVSTLKIQRTQQEDSAVYLCASSLASGPQHFGDGTRLSIL.

At least ten counts were recorded for this clonotype. The gene calls are TRBV4-2 and TRBJ2-7; D remains ambiguous. V dropped 1 base and J dropped 5 bases, with 12 bases sitting between them. CDR1 is LGHNA and CDR2 is YNFKEQ in the germline V gene. The CDR3 length is 14 residues. As DNA, the CDR3 is TGTGCCAGCAGCCAAGTAGATCGGACGGACGAGCAGTACTTC. It yields the protein CASSQVDRTDEQYF.

This clonotype was seen repeatedly, ten times or more. V is TRBV27 and J is TRBJ2-2; a weak D match, TRBD2 (5 bases). CDR1 is MNHEY and CDR2 is SMNVEV in the germline V gene (reference sequence). The CDR3 runs 16 residues. Trimming took off 10 bases at V and 0 bases at J, with 18 bases between the two ends. The CDR3 nucleotides read TGTGCCACCCGCGCTAACCCAGCGGCGAACACCGGGGAGCTGTTTTTT. This codes for CATRANPAANTGELFF.

The V gene is TRBV6-5, the J gene TRBJ2-2; 13 nucleotides agree with TRBD2. CDR3 length: 17 residues. Per the germline V gene, CDR1 is MNHEY and CDR2 is SVGAGI. Germline trimming cut 4 bases from V and 5 bases from J; bases unmatched to any gene: 7. The DNA of the CDR3 is TGTGCCAGCAGTTCCAATCCGGGACTAGCGGGGACCGGGGAGCTGTTTTTT. Translating gives CASSSNPGLAGTGELFF.

This clonotype was counted at least ten times. The CDR3 DNA reads TGTGCCATCAGTGACCCCTTGGTGGGGCGGGAGACCCAGTACTTC. Translation: CAISDPLVGRETQYF. The chain links TRBV10-3 to TRBJ2-5, with a tentative D call TRBD1 (5 bases). CDR3 size: 15 residues. CDR1 is ENHRY, CDR2 SYGVKD, per germline. Trimming shortened V by 3 bases and J by 5 bases, and 16 bases separated the two germline ends.

This clonotype was counted many times. The J gene is TRBJ1-1, the V gene TRBV6-1; D may be TRBD1 (5 bases). Germline V lookup: CDR1 MNHNS, CDR2 SASEGT. This CDR3 is 13 amino acids long. Trimming pared 2 bases from V and 9 bases from J, leaving 13 bases between. The CDR3 DNA sequence: TGTGCCAGCAGTGAAATGATGGAGGGGAAAGCTTTCTTT. Its translation: CASSEMMEGKAFF.

The chain recombines TRBV10-3 with TRBJ2-7; TRBD2 matches 9 bases. Trimming at V came to 0 bases and at J to 2 bases, leaving 11 bases not matched to a gene. The germline gives CDR1 ENHRY, CDR2 SYGVKD. This CDR3 has 18 residues. This CDR3 is CAISESGRGLAGTYEQYF. CDR3 in DNA: TGTGCCATCAGTGAGTCTGGTCGTGGTCTAGCGGGAACCTACGAGCAGTACTTC.